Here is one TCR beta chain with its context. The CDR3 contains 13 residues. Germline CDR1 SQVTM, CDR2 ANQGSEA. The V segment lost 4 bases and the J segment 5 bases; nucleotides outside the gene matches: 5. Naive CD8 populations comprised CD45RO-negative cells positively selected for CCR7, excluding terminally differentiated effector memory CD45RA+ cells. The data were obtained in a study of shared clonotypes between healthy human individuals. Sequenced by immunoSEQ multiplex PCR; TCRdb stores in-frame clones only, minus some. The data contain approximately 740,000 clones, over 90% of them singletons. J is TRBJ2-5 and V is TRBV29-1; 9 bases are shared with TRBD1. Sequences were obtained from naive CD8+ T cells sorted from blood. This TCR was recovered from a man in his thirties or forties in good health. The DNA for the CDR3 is TGCAGCGTTGCGGGGACAGGGCTGGAGACCCAGTACTTC. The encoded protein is CSVAGTGLETQYF. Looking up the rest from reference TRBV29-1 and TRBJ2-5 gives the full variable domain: SAVISQKPSRDICQRGTSLTIQCQVDSQVTMMFWYRQQPGQSLTLIATANQGSEATYESGFVIDKFPISRPNLTFSTLTVSNMSPEDSSIYLCSVAGTGLETQYFGPGTRLLVL.